This passage covers 6 T cell receptor beta chains from one sample sequenced in a study of blood T cell repertoires in COVID-19. Produced via immunoSEQ multiplex PCR; TCRdb's table is partial and in-frame only. The sample consists of about 180,000 clones, roughly 80% of them appearing once. The sequenced material came from PBMCs or T cells enriched from blood (not recorded which). All receptors derive from a woman in her forties with acute COVID-19.

The V and J genes are TRBV18 and TRBJ2-5, with D perhaps matching TRBD2 (6 bases). Germline V gene data show CDR1 as KGHSH and CDR2 as LQKENI. V was clipped by 3 bases and J by 7 bases, with 18 bases between them. The CDR3 runs 15 residues. The CDR3 DNA reads as TGTGCCAGCTCACCCCCGGGAGCGCCTAAGGGGACCCAGTACTTC. It encodes CASSPPGAPKGTQYF.

This clone was recorded a few times. The J gene is TRBJ1-5, the V gene TRBV6-1, with a possible D match to TRBD1 (6 bases). Germline V CDR1 and CDR2: MNHNS, SASEGT. The CDR3 is 16 residues long. Trimming took 4 bases from V and 0 from J, leaving 13 bases between them. In DNA, the CDR3 is TGTGCCAGCAGTGTAGACAGGTATTTTAGCAATCAGCCCCAGCATTTT. Protein sequence: CASSVDRYFSNQPQHF.

The sample holds one count of this clone. This rearrangement joins TRBV5-3 to TRBJ2-1; D gene unclear. TRBV5-3 has ORF status, its function being uncertain. CDR3 length equals 12 residues. Trimming stripped 0 bases from V and 9 bases from J, with 7 bases between. This CDR3 is CARSLGRAEQFF. The CDR3 region has the DNA TGTGCCAGAAGCTTGGGCCGCGCTGAGCAGTTCTTC.

The chain combines TRBV5-5 with TRBJ2-1; D is possibly TRBD1 (5 bases). With 7 bases removed from V and 3 bases from J, the gap between germline ends came to 17 bases. The CDR3 is made up of 15 amino acids. Germline CDR1 is SGHKS and CDR2 is YYEKEE (reference sequence). DNA for the CDR3: TGTGCCAGCTTTCCTTTTGGGGCAATCTACAATGAGCAGTTCTTC. Translated, it gives CASFPFGAIYNEQFF.

This chain connects TRBV6-5 to TRBJ2-3, with TRBD2 matching over 9 bases. Germline assignment: CDR1 MNHEY and CDR2 SVGAGI. The CDR3 has 13 amino acids. V dropped 8 bases and J dropped 5; count of bases not matched to a gene: 5. The CDR3 here is CASAGGPRDTQYF. The CDR3 DNA sequence: TGTGCCAGCGCGGGAGGGCCAAGAGATACGCAGTATTTT.

The chain combines TRBV3-1 (or the pseudogene TRBV3-2) with TRBJ1-1; D call uncertain. Germline CDR1 reads LGHDT; CDR2 reads YNNKEL (reference sequence). Trimming pared 1 base from V and 5 bases from J, leaving 8 bases between. This CDR3 contains 13 residues. CDR3: CASSQGVRTEAFF. The CDR3 DNA is TGTGCCAGCAGCCAAGGGGTCAGGACTGAAGCTTTCTTT.